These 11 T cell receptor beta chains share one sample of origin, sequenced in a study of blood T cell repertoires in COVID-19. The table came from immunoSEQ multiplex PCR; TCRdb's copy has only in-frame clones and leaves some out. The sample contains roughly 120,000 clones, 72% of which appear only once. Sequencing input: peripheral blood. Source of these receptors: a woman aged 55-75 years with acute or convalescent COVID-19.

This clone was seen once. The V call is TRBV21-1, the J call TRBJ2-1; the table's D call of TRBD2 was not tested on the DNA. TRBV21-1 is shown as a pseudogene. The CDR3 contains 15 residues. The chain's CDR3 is CASSHREFRFHEQFF. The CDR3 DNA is TGTGCCAGCAGCCACCGGGAATTCAGATTCCATGAGCAGTTCTTC.

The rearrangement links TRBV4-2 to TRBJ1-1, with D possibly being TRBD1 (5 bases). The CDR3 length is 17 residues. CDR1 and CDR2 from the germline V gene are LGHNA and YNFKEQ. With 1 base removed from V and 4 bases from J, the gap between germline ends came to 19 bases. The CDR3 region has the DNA TGTGCCAGCAGCCAAGGCGGACATACCGTCTGGGGCACTGAAGCTTTCTTT. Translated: CASSQGGHTVWGTEAFF.

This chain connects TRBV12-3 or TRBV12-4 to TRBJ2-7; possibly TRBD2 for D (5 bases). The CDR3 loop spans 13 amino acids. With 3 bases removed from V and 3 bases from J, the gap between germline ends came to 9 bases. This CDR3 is CASSLELVYEQYF. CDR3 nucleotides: TGTGCCAGCAGTTTGGAACTAGTCTACGAGCAGTACTTC.

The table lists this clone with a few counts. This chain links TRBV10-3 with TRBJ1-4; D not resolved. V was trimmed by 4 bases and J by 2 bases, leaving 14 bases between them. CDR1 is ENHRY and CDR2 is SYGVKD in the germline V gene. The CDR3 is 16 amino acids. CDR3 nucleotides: TGTGCCATCAGTGGCCAGGCTACCACCACTAATGAAAAACTGTTTTTT. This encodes CAISGQATTTNEKLFF.

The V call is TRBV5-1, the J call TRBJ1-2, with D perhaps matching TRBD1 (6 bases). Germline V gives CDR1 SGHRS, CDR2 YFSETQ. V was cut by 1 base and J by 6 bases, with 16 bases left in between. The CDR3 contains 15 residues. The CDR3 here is CASSLSDSKGHGYTF. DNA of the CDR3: TGCGCCAGCAGCTTGTCGGACAGTAAGGGTCATGGCTACACCTTC.

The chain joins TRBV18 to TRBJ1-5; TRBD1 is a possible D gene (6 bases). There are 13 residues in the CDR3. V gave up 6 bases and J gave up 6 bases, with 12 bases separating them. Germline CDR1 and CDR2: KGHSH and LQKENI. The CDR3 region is CASSQDSRQPQHF. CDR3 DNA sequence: TGTGCCAGCTCTCAGGACAGTCGTCAGCCCCAGCATTTT. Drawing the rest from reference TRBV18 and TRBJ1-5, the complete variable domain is NAGVMQNPRHLVRRRGQEARLRCSPMKGHSHVYWYRQLPEEGLKFMVYLQKENIIDESGMPKERFSAEFPKEGPSILRIQQVVRGDSAAYFCASSQDSRQPQHFGDGTRLSIL.

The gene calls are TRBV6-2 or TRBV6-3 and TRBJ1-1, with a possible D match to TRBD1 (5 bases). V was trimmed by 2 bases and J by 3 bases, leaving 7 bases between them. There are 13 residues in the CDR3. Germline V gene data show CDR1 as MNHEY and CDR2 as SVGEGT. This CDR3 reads CASSYQGDTEAFF. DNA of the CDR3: TGTGCCAGCAGTTACCAGGGTGACACTGAAGCTTTCTTT.

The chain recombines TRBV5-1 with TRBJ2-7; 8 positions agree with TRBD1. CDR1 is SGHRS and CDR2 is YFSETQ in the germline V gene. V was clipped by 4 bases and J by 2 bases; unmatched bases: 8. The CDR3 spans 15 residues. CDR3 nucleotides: TGCGCCAGCAGCCCAAGACAGGGGACGACCTACGAGCAGTACTTC. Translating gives CASSPRQGTTYEQYF.

The CDR3 nucleotides read TGTGCCAGCAGCCGAACAGGTTTTCGAACCGGAGGGGCCTACGAGCAGTACTTC. Amino acid sequence: CASSRTGFRTGGAYEQYF. The chain has TRBV3-1 (or the pseudogene TRBV3-2) and TRBJ2-7; possible D gene TRBD2, 6 bases. The CDR3 loop spans 18 amino acids. Deletions cut 4 bases from V and 2 bases from J, with 24 bases between. Per the germline V gene, CDR1 is LGHDT and CDR2 is YNNKEL (reference sequence).

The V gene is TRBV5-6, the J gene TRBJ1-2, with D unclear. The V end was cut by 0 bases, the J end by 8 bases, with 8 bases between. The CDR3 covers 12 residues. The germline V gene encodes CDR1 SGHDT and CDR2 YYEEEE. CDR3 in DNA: TGTGCCAGCAGCTTGGCGGGGATGGGCTACACCTTC. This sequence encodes CASSLAGMGYTF.

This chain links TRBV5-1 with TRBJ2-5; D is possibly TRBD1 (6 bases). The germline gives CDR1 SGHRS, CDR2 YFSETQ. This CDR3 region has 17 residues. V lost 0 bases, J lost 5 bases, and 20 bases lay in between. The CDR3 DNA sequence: TGCGCCAGCAGCTTGGGGAACAGGGTGTTGAAAAGTGAGACCCAGTACTTC. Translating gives CASSLGNRVLKSETQYF.